These T cell receptor beta chains were read from a single sample in a study of blood T cell repertoires in COVID-19. TCRdb keeps only in-frame clones here, not all; method: immunoSEQ multiplex PCR. The repertoire holds around 300,000 clones, roughly nine tenths seen once, with about 9.4% in the top ten. The sequencing input was PBMCs or T cells enriched from blood (not recorded which). The receptors were gathered from a woman aged 30 to 39 who had recovered from COVID-19. CDR3s include the opening cysteine and the closing phenylalanine or tryptophan. D genes are given only for firm matches. Size values are once, few and many counts, or a class for expanded clones, and some rows have none.

j_gene | abundance | d_gene | v_gene | CDR3aa | CDR3nt
TRBJ2-2 | NA | NA | TRBV5-1 | CASSVSVVTGELFF | TGCGCCAGCAGCGTTAGCGTGGTTACCGGGGAGCTGTTTTTT
TRBJ1-2 | NA | NA | TRBV30 | CAWSVQWPGYTF | TGTGCCTGGAGTGTACAATGGCCTGGCTACACCTTC
TRBJ2-1 | NA | TRBD2 | TRBV3-1/TRBV3-2 | CASSQDLREGPYNEQFF | TGTGCCAGCAGCCAAGATTTGCGGGAGGGTCCCTACAATGAGCAGTTCTTC
TRBJ1-6 | few | NA | TRBV30 | CAGAGRLGSPLHF | TGTGCTGGGGCAGGGAGGCTGGGTTCACCCCTCCACTTT
TRBJ2-2 | once | NA | TRBV5-1 | CASSLDSTGELFF | TGCGCCAGCAGCTTGGACAGTACTGGGGAGCTGTTTTTT
TRBJ2-2 | NA | NA | TRBV4-2 | CASSQDPAGELFF | TGTGCCAGCAGCCAAGACCCCGCCGGGGAGCTGTTTTTT
TRBJ1-3 | NA | NA | TRBV11-2 | CASSPSGVGNTIYF | TGTGCCAGCAGCCCCTCCGGGGTCGGAAACACCATATATTTT
TRBJ2-1 | once | TRBD2 | TRBV6-2/TRBV6-3 | CASSFAGRGQFF | TGTGCCAGCAGTTTCGCCGGGAGGGGGCAGTTCTTC
TRBJ2-7 | NA | TRBD1 | TRBV6-6 | CASRTGQGLLRDF | TGTGCCAGCCGAACGGGACAGGGCCTCCTAAGAGACTTC
TRBJ2-3 | NA | NA | TRBV20-1 | CSASQGGDTQYF | TGCAGTGCTAGTCAGGGTGGGGATACGCAGTATTTT
TRBJ2-1 | NA | NA | TRBV11-2 | CASTLLRISSYNEQFF | TGTGCCAGCACCCTTCTCCGTATTAGCTCCTACAATGAGCAGTTCTTC
TRBJ2-7 | NA | NA | TRBV19 | CASSRSLGLYGEQYF | TGTGCCAGTAGTAGAAGCCTAGGACTATACGGCGAGCAGTACTTC
TRBJ1-1 | once | TRBD1 | TRBV3-1/TRBV3-2 | CASSLQGAMAGGEAFF | TGTGCCAGCAGCCTACAGGGGGCGATGGCGGGTGGGGAAGCTTTCTTT
TRBJ1-5 | NA | NA | TRBV15 | CATSRGRRNINQPQHF | TGTGCCACCAGCAGAGGACGGAGAAACATCAATCAGCCCCAGCATTTT
TRBJ1-2 | NA | TRBD1 | TRBV6-5 | CADKGANYGYTF | TGTGCCGACAAGGGGGCAAACTATGGCTACACCTTC
TRBJ1-1 | NA | NA | TRBV28 | CASSLSRDLGDAFF | TGTGCCAGCAGTTTAAGTAGAGATCTAGGAGACGCTTTCTTT
TRBJ1-1 | few | NA | TRBV9 | CASSGHQGTEAFF | TGTGCCAGCAGCGGACACCAGGGGACTGAAGCTTTCTTT
TRBJ2-7 | NA | TRBD2 | TRBV7-9 | CASSSGTSGTEQYF | TGTGCCAGCAGCTCCGGGACTAGCGGGACCGAGCAGTACTTC
TRBJ1-2 | few | NA | TRBV27 | CASRREGPYGYTF | TGTGCCAGCAGGAGGGAGGGCCCCTATGGCTACACCTTC
TRBJ2-1 | NA | TRBD2 | TRBV12-3/TRBV12-4 | CATLAGAYNEQFF | TGTGCCACCCTAGCGGGAGCATACAATGAGCAGTTCTTC
TRBJ2-1 | NA | TRBD1 | TRBV5-1 | CASSIGQGWDEQFF | TGCGCCAGCAGCATAGGACAGGGGTGGGATGAGCAGTTCTTC
TRBJ2-7 | NA | NA | TRBV5-6 | CASSLVGADEQYF | TGTGCCAGCAGCTTGGTTGGAGCCGACGAGCAGTACTTC
TRBJ1-6 | NA | TRBD1 | TRBV6-5 | CASRIQGTENSPLHF | TGTGCCAGCAGGATACAGGGGACGGAGAATTCACCCCTCCACTTT
TRBJ1-2 | NA | NA | TRBV4-3 | CASSQDFGGGHSDYGYTF | TGCGCCAGCAGCCAAGATTTCGGGGGAGGACACTCTGACTATGGCTACACCTTC
TRBJ1-1 | NA | TRBD1 | TRBV10-1 | CASSPGTGVEAFF | TGCGCCAGCAGTCCCGGGACAGGAGTTGAAGCTTTCTTT
TRBJ2-1 | NA | TRBD2 | TRBV4-3 | CASSQDWGGYNEQFF | TGCGCCAGCAGCCAAGACTGGGGGGGTTACAATGAGCAGTTCTTC
TRBJ1-5 | NA | TRBD1 | TRBV13 | CASSSYRGQGGQPQHF | TGTGCCAGCAGCTCCTACAGGGGACAGGGAGGGCAGCCCCAGCATTTT
TRBJ2-5 | NA | NA | TRBV27 | CASSLGGRGETQYF | TGTGCCAGCAGTTTGGGAGGACGAGGGGAGACCCAGTACTTC
TRBJ2-3 | NA | TRBD1 | TRBV15 | CATSRALTGPTDTQYF | TGTGCCACCAGCAGAGCTCTGACAGGGCCCACAGATACGCAGTATTTT
TRBJ2-7 | few | NA | TRBV29-1 | CSVAGSTGTYEQYF | TGCAGCGTTGCCGGTTCGACGGGTACCTACGAGCAGTACTTC
TRBJ1-5 | few | NA | TRBV21-1 | CASSKALLGGRNGNQPQHF | TGTGCCAGCAGCAAAGCGCTTTTGGGGGGGAGGAACGGGAATCAGCCCCAGCATTTT
TRBJ2-7 | NA | TRBD1 | TRBV5-4 | CASSLRDREGQYF | TGTGCCAGCAGCTTGAGGGACAGGGAGGGGCAGTACTTC
TRBJ2-3 | NA | TRBD1 | TRBV19 | CASSRGTGATDTQYF | TGTGCCAGTAGCCGAGGGACAGGGGCCACAGATACGCAGTATTTT
TRBJ2-2 | NA | TRBD2 | TRBV4-1 | CASSPMGLAGGTGELFF | TGCGCCAGCAGCCCAATGGGACTAGCGGGAGGGACCGGGGAGCTGTTTTTT
TRBJ2-2 | NA | TRBD2 | TRBV3-1/TRBV3-2 | CASSQVPLAGNTGELFF | TGTGCCAGCAGCCAAGTTCCGCTAGCGGGAAACACCGGGGAGCTGTTTTTT
TRBJ1-2 | NA | TRBD1 | TRBV10-3 | CAISSQGDYGYTF | TGTGCCATCAGCTCACAGGGGGACTATGGCTACACCTTC
TRBJ2-7 | NA | TRBD1 | TRBV6-5 | CASSYGQGAYEQYF | TGTGCCAGCAGCTACGGACAGGGGGCCTACGAGCAGTACTTC
TRBJ2-7 | NA | NA | TRBV20-1 | CSASPLGESYEQYF | TGCAGTGCTAGTCCCCTGGGAGAATCCTACGAGCAGTACTTC
TRBJ2-1 | NA | NA | TRBV4-1 | CASSQETRESHEQFF | TGCGCCAGCAGCCAAGAAACCAGGGAAAGTCATGAGCAGTTCTTC
TRBJ1-5 | NA | NA | TRBV27 | CASTDFNQPQHF | TGTGCCAGCACCGACTTCAATCAGCCCCAGCATTTT
TRBJ1-5 | NA | NA | TRBV21-1 | CASSAPLCEVSQPQHF | TGTGCCAGCAGCGCGCCTCTCTGTGAGGTGAGTCAGCCCCAGCATTTT
TRBJ1-1 | NA | TRBD1 | TRBV5-1 | CASSPPWDRDAAFF | TGCGCCAGCAGCCCCCCATGGGACAGGGATGCCGCTTTCTTT
TRBJ1-2 | NA | TRBD1 | TRBV29-1 | CSAGTGLGYTF | TGCAGCGCCGGGACAGGGTTAGGCTACACCTTC
TRBJ1-2 | NA | TRBD1 | TRBV4-1 | CASSQAWGQGNGYTF | TGCGCCAGCAGCCAAGCATGGGGACAGGGGAATGGCTACACCTTC
TRBJ1-6 | NA | TRBD1 | TRBV7-9 | CASSGQGNSPLHF | TGTGCCAGCAGTGGACAGGGCAATTCACCCCTCCACTTT
TRBJ2-1 | few | NA | TRBV27 | CASRWDTRNNEQFF | TGTGCCAGCAGATGGGACACCCGAAACAATGAGCAGTTCTTC
TRBJ2-5 | NA | TRBD2 | TRBV5-1 | CASSLLGTSGAETQYF | TGCGCCAGCAGCTTGCTCGGGACTAGCGGGGCAGAGACCCAGTACTTC
TRBJ1-1 | NA | NA | TRBV19 | CASSLGNGYTEAFF | TGTGCCAGTTCCCTCGGGAACGGGTACACTGAAGCTTTCTTT
TRBJ1-2 | NA | NA | TRBV29-1 | CSVEGPQGGYTF | TGCAGCGTTGAAGGTCCACAGGGCGGCTACACCTTC
TRBJ1-1 | NA | NA | TRBV20-1 | CSPPGETEAFF | TGCAGTCCCCCAGGGGAGACTGAAGCTTTCTTT
TRBJ1-6 | once | NA | TRBV11-3 | CASSRDRNTPLHF | TGTGCCAGCAGCCGCGACAGGAATACACCCCTCCACTTT
TRBJ2-3 | NA | TRBD2 | TRBV6-1 | CASSDRRTSGDTDTQYF | TGTGCCAGCAGTGACAGGAGGACTAGCGGGGACACAGATACGCAGTATTTT
TRBJ1-1 | once | NA | TRBV4-2 | CASSRTRNTEAFF | TGTGCCAGCAGCCGCACACGGAACACTGAAGCTTTCTTT
TRBJ1-1 | NA | NA | TRBV6-5 | CASTPVKGTEAFF | TGTGCCAGCACCCCCGTCAAGGGGACTGAAGCTTTCTTT
TRBJ1-1 | few | TRBD1 | TRBV19 | CASTPTGGVNTEAFF | TGTGCCAGTACCCCAACAGGGGGCGTGAACACTGAAGCTTTCTTT
TRBJ2-2 | NA | NA | TRBV3-1/TRBV3-2 | CASSRAQMNTGELFF | TGTGCCAGCAGCCGGGCACAGATGAACACCGGGGAGCTGTTTTTT
TRBJ1-1 | once | TRBD1 | TRBV24-1 | CATSETGTGNTEAFF | TGTGCCACCAGTGAGACCGGGACAGGGAACACTGAAGCTTTCTTT
TRBJ1-2 | NA | NA | TRBV6-5 | CASSYEDTIRGYTF | TGTGCCAGCAGTTACGAAGACACAATTCGTGGCTACACCTTC
TRBJ1-6 | NA | NA | TRBV7-8 | CASSLRAGLTNSPLHF | TGTGCCAGCAGCTTACGAGCGGGATTGACGAATTCACCCCTCCACTTT